The clone carrying this T cell receptor (beta chain) was observed a few times. What it binds is not known. This sample is part of a study of cytomegalovirus exposure and HLA in healthy donors. Study context: The early release's HLA-typed donors yielded approximately 81 million unique TCRs.

CDR1 and CDR2 (germline): MNHEY, SMNVEV (reference sequence). The CDR3 sequence is 14 residues long. V was clipped by 0 bases and J by 2 bases, with 5 bases between them. General observations from the study: CMV serostatus was the sole immune exposure data available. Researchers counted around 160 TCR beta chains as cytomegalovirus-associated. Per a later analysis, 15,000 to 20,000 TCR beta sequences showed association with HLA alleles at 0.05 false discovery rate.

The study ran its PCR with 60 Vbeta and 13 Jbeta primers. Profiling relied on immunoSEQ multiplex PCR, and the TCRdb table lists in-frame clones only, not all of them. The sample lists roughly 120,000 clones, 69% occurring once. The receptor's source is a woman aged 70 to 79 in good health and CMV-seropositive. Material: PBMCs. The genes are TRBV27 and TRBJ1-5; D uncertain. The CDR3 DNA reads TGTGCCAGCAGTTTATCGGGAGGCAATCAGCCCCAGCATTTT. It translates to CASSLSGGNQPQHF.